The 22 T cell receptor beta chains presented below share a single source sample, sequenced in a study of shared clonotypes between healthy human individuals. Assay used: immunoSEQ multiplex PCR; TCRdb lists only in-frame clones, some missing. This sample has 800,000 to 1,200,000 clones, with approximately 80% found just once. Sequences were obtained from memory CD4+ T cells from PBMCs. The sample's subset: CD45RA-negative fraction. Receptors were obtained from a man younger than 35 in good health. Some clones in this sample may be carry-over from other donors' samples.

The chain uses TRBV25-1 and TRBJ1-1; 7 nucleotides match TRBD1. Germline V gene sequence: CDR1 MGHDK, CDR2 SYGVNS. The CDR3 consists of 15 residues. The trim removed 6 bases at V and 2 bases at J, leaving 9 bases unmatched. The chain's CDR3 is CASRRWGQRNTEAFF. The CDR3 DNA is TGTGCCAGCAGGCGGTGGGGACAGAGAAACACTGAAGCTTTCTTT.

This chain links TRBV6-1 with TRBJ1-1; D may be TRBD1 (6 bases). Germline assignment: CDR1 MNHNS and CDR2 SASEGT. The CDR3 length is 11 residues. V was clipped by 4 bases and J by 7 bases, with 7 bases between them. CDR3 amino acids: CASSGTVEAFF. In DNA form, the CDR3 reads TGTGCCAGCAGTGGGACAGTTGAAGCTTTCTTT.

This chain joins TRBV2 and TRBJ2-7, with a tentative D call TRBD2 (5 bases). The CDR3 is 16 amino acids. The V and J ends lost 6 bases and 5 bases respectively, with 23 bases between them. The V gene's germline CDR1 is SNHLY and CDR2 FYNNEI. CDR3 residues: CASRIKPALGSHEQYF. As DNA, the CDR3 is TGTGCCAGCAGGATCAAACCGGCTCTAGGGAGCCACGAGCAGTACTTC.

J is TRBJ2-5 and V is TRBV10-3; TRBD2 agrees at 14 bases. Trimming cost V 10 bases and J 4 bases; bases outside gene matches: 11. CDR3 length: 16 residues. Germline V gives CDR1 ENHRY, CDR2 SYGVKD. The CDR3 loop reads CATLPGLAGDRETQYF. The DNA of the CDR3 is TGTGCCACGCTCCCGGGACTAGCGGGAGACAGAGAGACCCAGTACTTC.

This clone was seen repeatedly, ten times or more. The V call is TRBV7-9, the J call TRBJ2-7; TRBD1 is a possible D gene (7 bases). Trimming stripped 5 bases from V and 6 bases from J, with 23 bases between. The CDR3 totals 16 residues. From germline, CDR1 is SEHNR and CDR2 FQNEAQ (reference sequence). The CDR3 DNA reads TGTGCCAGCAGCGCCCTGGGGGGACAGCGGACGAGCGAGCAGTACTTC. Translation gives CASSALGGQRTSEQYF.

The chain's CDR3 is CASSAGLAGRYTDTQYF. CDR3 in DNA: TGCGCCAGCAGCGCCGGACTAGCGGGACGATATACAGATACGCAGTATTTT. The chain links TRBV5-1 to TRBJ2-3; 12 bases are a match to TRBD2. CDR1 is SGHRS and CDR2 is YFSETQ in the germline V gene. The CDR3 covers 17 residues. J lost 3 bases, V lost 4 bases, and 9 bases had no gene match.

J is TRBJ2-7 and V is TRBV5-6, with TRBD2 matching over 11 bases. J lost 4 bases, V lost 0 bases, and 12 bases had no gene match. The CDR3 totals 18 residues. Germline V lookup: CDR1 SGHDT, CDR2 YYEEEE. CDR3 protein: CASSLGPHLLAGVYEQYF. The CDR3 DNA sequence: TGTGCCAGCAGCTTGGGGCCCCACTTACTAGCGGGAGTTTACGAGCAGTACTTC. The full variable domain, rest sourced from reference TRBV5-6 and TRBJ2-7, is DAGVTQSPTHLIKTRGQQVTLRCSPKSGHDTVSWYQQALGQGPQFIFQYYEEEERQRGNFPDRFSGHQFPNYSSELNVNALLLGDSALYLCASSLGPHLLAGVYEQYFGPGTRLTVT.

For this clone: Other DNA sequences within the sample encode an identical CDR3. This chain connects TRBV7-9 to TRBJ2-5; 8 bases are a match to TRBD2. The CDR3 extends over 14 amino acids. The J segment lost 4 bases and the V segment lost 5 bases, leaving 6 bases of the junction unmatched. The germline V gene has CDR1 SEHNR and CDR2 FQNEAQ (reference sequence). Here the CDR3 DNA reads TGTGCCAGCAGCCCGGGCGGGGGGCGAGAGACCCAGTACTTC. It yields the protein CASSPGGGRETQYF.

This chain joins TRBV28 and TRBJ1-5, with D unclear. With 6 bases removed from V and 9 bases from J, the gap between germline ends came to 15 bases. Germline V gives CDR1 MDHEN, CDR2 SYDVKM. The CDR3 runs to 13 residues. The DNA for the CDR3 is TGTGCCAGCAGGGCCGGCCGGGAGGTGCCCCAGCATTTT. This encodes CASRAGREVPQHF.

This clone turned up a few times. The chain uses TRBV6-5 and TRBJ2-1; 7 bases map to TRBD2. CDR1 and CDR2 (germline): MNHEY, SVGAGI. The CDR3 extends over 15 amino acids. The J segment lost 6 bases and the V segment lost 2 bases, leaving 7 bases of the junction unmatched. The CDR3, as DNA: TGTGCCAGCAGTTACGGCGGGAGTGGCGGCAATGAGCAGTTCTTC. Its protein product is CASSYGGSGGNEQFF.

To note about this clone: Other DNA sequences in the sample encode the same CDR3. J is TRBJ2-1 and V is TRBV7-3; no clear D. The V end lost 5 bases, the J end lost 6 bases, and 11 bases lay between the germline ends. This CDR3 comprises 13 residues. Germline assignment: CDR1 SGHTA and CDR2 FQGTGA. In DNA, the CDR3 is TGTGCCAGCAGCCTCAGCCGGAGCAATGAGCAGTTCTTC. Residues: CASSLSRSNEQFF.

J is TRBJ2-5 and V is TRBV4-2, with 7 bases aligning to TRBD2. V shed 1 base, J shed 4 bases, and the junction held 12 bases outside the gene matches. The CDR3 covers 17 residues. Germline V gene data show CDR1 as LGHNA and CDR2 as YNFKEQ. CDR3 DNA sequence: TGTGCCAGCAGCCAAGCGGCGTCTAGTGGGGGGGGAGAGACCCAGTACTTC. Protein product: CASSQAASSGGGETQYF.

In its sample, this clone was seen a few times. V and J are TRBV5-5 and TRBJ1-1; TRBD1 might be the D (5 bases). The CDR3 runs to 15 residues. Per the germline V gene, CDR1 is SGHKS and CDR2 is YYEKEE (reference sequence). Trimming shortened V by 3 bases and J by 1 base, and 13 bases separated the two germline ends. CDR3 bases: TGTGCCAGCAGCTCCTTCTTGGGACCGAACACTGAAGCTTTCTTT. Translated: CASSSFLGPNTEAFF.

The chain is built from TRBV4-3 and TRBJ2-2, with D unclear. Germline CDR1 is LGHNA and CDR2 is YSLEER. V lost 3 bases to trimming and J lost 3 bases, with 11 bases between them. The CDR3 spans 15 residues. The DNA of the CDR3 is TGCGCCAGCAGCCAGGGAATGGGATACACCGGGGAGCTGTTTTTT. This encodes CASSQGMGYTGELFF.

The chain uses TRBV14 and TRBJ2-1; D gene uncertain. Trimming took 3 bases from V and 0 from J, leaving 9 bases between them. Germline CDR1 SGHDN, CDR2 FVKESK. This CDR3 spans 15 amino acids. CDR3 coding DNA: TGTGCCAGCAGCCAGTTACATACCTCCTACAATGAGCAGTTCTTC. It codes for CASSQLHTSYNEQFF.

This rearrangement joins TRBV27 to TRBJ1-1, with D maybe TRBD1 (6 bases). Trimming took 5 bases from V and 2 from J, leaving 15 bases between them. This CDR3 is 15 amino acids long. CDR1 and CDR2 from the germline V gene are MNHEY and SMNVEV (reference sequence). CDR3 sequence: CASSPRTETNTEAFF. In DNA, the CDR3 is TGTGCCAGCAGTCCGAGGACAGAAACAAACACTGAAGCTTTCTTT.

The chain is built from TRBV18 and TRBJ2-1; 10 bases agree with TRBD2. V shed 2 bases and J 8 bases; nucleotides not matched to a gene: 9. Germline V gene sequence: CDR1 KGHSH, CDR2 LQKENI. The CDR3 extends over 16 amino acids. The CDR3 DNA sequence: TGTGCCAGCTCACCATTTTCAGCGGGAGGGGGCCATGAGCAGTTCTTC. Amino acid sequence: CASSPFSAGGGHEQFF.

The V call is TRBV7-2, the J call TRBJ2-6; maybe TRBD1 (6 bases). Germline-derived CDR1 and CDR2 are SGHTA and FQGNSA. Trimming removed 3 bases at V and 4 bases at J, with 10 bases between. CDR3 size: 15 residues. DNA of the CDR3: TGTGCCAGCAGCTTCAGGGGTGCAGGGGCCAACGTCCTGACTTTC. Translated: CASSFRGAGANVLTF.

In the case of this clone: A far larger clone differs by one base, so this is likely a read error. This CDR3 is also generated by other DNA sequences in the sample. The chain carries TRBV9 and TRBJ2-3; unclear D gene. Trimming shortened V by 0 bases and J by 6 bases, and 2 bases separated the two germline ends. Germline CDR1 SGDLS, CDR2 YYNGEE. This CDR3 contains 11 residues. The CDR3 spells CASSVGDTQYF. CDR3 nucleotide sequence: TGTGCCAGCAGCGTAGGGGATACGCAGTATTTT.

This clone was observed a few times. The chain links TRBV6-1 to TRBJ1-3; D unclear. The CDR3 spans 15 residues. V lost 8 bases, J lost 4 bases, and 18 bases lay in between. CDR1 MNHNS and CDR2 SASEGT come from the germline V gene. The CDR3, as DNA: TGTGCCAGCGGCCCCCCCGGAGTTCGAGGAAACACCATATATTTT. Its protein product is CASGPPGVRGNTIYF.

The CDR3 DNA sequence: TGTGCCAGCAGCCAAGGGTTGAGACTAGCGGGAAACGAGCAGTACTTC. Protein sequence: CASSQGLRLAGNEQYF. The chain carries TRBV14 and TRBJ2-7; 11 bases are a match to TRBD2. The V gene end was trimmed by 1 base and the J gene end by 5 bases; junction bases not matched to a gene: 7. CDR3 length: 16 residues. Per the germline V gene, CDR1 is SGHDN and CDR2 is FVKESK.

The V gene is TRBV28, the J gene TRBJ1-1; D not certain. Germline V gives CDR1 MDHEN, CDR2 SYDVKM. The CDR3 sequence is 10 residues long. Trimming cost V 10 bases and J 4 bases, with 7 bases left between them. For the CDR3, the DNA is TGTGCCACCTCCCGCACTGAAGCTTTCTTT. As protein: CATSRTEAFF.